This entry lists 19 T cell receptor beta chains sequenced from one sample in a study of blood T cell repertoires in COVID-19. Here immunoSEQ multiplex PCR was the method, and the copy in TCRdb shows in-frame clones only, minus some. The sample yields roughly 30,000 clones, about 93% seen once. Sequencing input: peripheral blood. These receptor sequences come from a human donor in a cohort sampled during active COVID-19.

This chain links TRBV19 with TRBJ2-1, with TRBD1 matching 9 bases. The V gene end was trimmed by 1 base and the J gene end by 2 bases; junction bases not matched to a gene: 12. The CDR3 consists of 19 residues. Germline loops: CDR1 LNHDA, CDR2 SQIVND (reference sequence). CDR3 coding DNA: TGTGCCAGTAGTATAGCTGGTCGGGACAGGGTAGTCGCCTACAATGAGCAGTTCTTC. Translation: CASSIAGRDRVVAYNEQFF.

J is TRBJ2-7 and V is TRBV5-1, with TRBD1 identical over 8 bases. The CDR3 contains 14 residues. J was trimmed by 6 bases and V by 4 bases; bases with no gene match: 9. The germline gives CDR1 SGHRS, CDR2 YFSETQ. CDR3 bases: TGCGCCAGCAGCCACTTGACAGGGGTGAGCGAGCAGTACTTC. Protein: CASSHLTGVSEQYF.

V and J are TRBV5-6 and TRBJ2-7, with D unclear. Germline CDR1 SGHDT, CDR2 YYEEEE. This CDR3 has 16 residues. Trimming took off 0 bases at V and 0 bases at J, with 13 bases between the two ends. The CDR3 reads CASSLGFSFRSYEQYF. In DNA form, the CDR3 reads TGTGCCAGCAGCTTGGGGTTTAGCTTTCGCTCCTACGAGCAGTACTTC.

J is TRBJ2-3 and V is TRBV9, with D unresolved. The germline V gene encodes CDR1 SGDLS and CDR2 YYNGEE. This CDR3 has 16 amino acids. Trimming stripped 0 bases from V and 1 base from J, with 12 bases between. For the CDR3, the DNA is TGTGCCAGCAGCGTAGGGCCCTTGGAGCGCACAGATACGCAGTATTTT. This encodes CASSVGPLERTDTQYF.

The J gene is TRBJ1-1, the V gene TRBV4-1; TRBD1 is a possible D gene (5 bases). The V end was cut by 0 bases, the J end by 2 bases, with 10 bases between. CDR1 and CDR2 (germline): MGHRA, YSYEKL. This CDR3 is 15 amino acids long. CDR3 region: CASSQDPGINTEAFF. The CDR3 bases are TGCGCCAGCAGCCAAGACCCAGGGATCAACACTGAAGCTTTCTTT.

The rearrangement links TRBV4-1 to TRBJ1-1; D not resolved. Germline CDR1 reads MGHRA; CDR2 reads YSYEKL. The CDR3 covers 14 residues. Trimming pared 5 bases from V and 2 bases from J, leaving 12 bases between. The CDR3, as DNA: TGCGCCAGCAGCAACCCCGGGGTTAACACTGAAGCTTTCTTT. Encoded protein: CASSNPGVNTEAFF.

The chain couples TRBV30 to TRBJ2-5; 8 nucleotides align to TRBD1. J lost 0 bases, V lost 3 bases, and 3 bases had no gene match. Germline CDR1 and CDR2: GTSNPN and SVGIG (reference sequence). This CDR3 is built from 14 residues. CDR3 protein: CAWRRTGYQETQYF. The DNA for the CDR3 is TGTGCCTGGAGACGGACAGGGTACCAAGAGACCCAGTACTTC.

Remarks on this clone: A read error may account for a junction end that differs from germline. The chain joins TRBV7-7 to TRBJ2-2; 11 nucleotides match TRBD2. The CDR3 loop spans 16 amino acids. Germline V CDR1 and CDR2: SSHAT, FNYEAQ (reference sequence). CDR3 sequence reads: CASSFGLAGGAGELFF. The CDR3 bases are TGTGCTAGCAGCTTTGGGCTAGCGGGAGGCGCCGGGGAGCTGTTTTTT.

V usage is TRBV4-2 and J usage is TRBJ2-1, with TRBD1 as a possible D gene (5 bases). The CDR3 covers 13 residues. CDR1 and CDR2 from the germline V gene are LGHNA and YNFKEQ. The ends were cut back, 3 bases at V and 10 bases at J, with 13 bases in the middle. In DNA, the CDR3 is TGTGCCAGCAGCCAGACGACAGTCGGGGAGCAGTTCTTC. Protein product: CASSQTTVGEQFF.

V and J are TRBV6-1 and TRBJ1-3; no clear D gene. The length of the CDR3 is 15 residues. CDR1 and CDR2 (germline): MNHNS, SASEGT. Between the trimmed V and J ends, which lost 0 bases and 4 bases, there was a span of 10 bases. The CDR3 loop is CASSEARGAGNTIYF. CDR3 in DNA: TGTGCCAGCAGTGAAGCGCGAGGCGCCGGAAACACCATATATTTT.

CDR3 region: CASSSRTSSYEQYF. CDR3 nucleotide sequence: TGTGCCAGCAGTTCCCGGACTAGCTCCTACGAGCAGTACTTC. The chain combines TRBV6-5 with TRBJ2-7; 7 positions match TRBD2. With V trimmed by 4 bases and J by 0 bases, 3 bases remained unmatched. CDR3 length equals 14 residues. The germline gives CDR1 MNHEY, CDR2 SVGAGI.

In DNA, the CDR3 is TGTGCCAGCAGTAACGGACAGGGGGCCCACGAGCAGTACTTC. This codes for CASSNGQGAHEQYF. The chain uses TRBV27 and TRBJ2-7; 11 bases line up with TRBD1. The CDR3 covers 14 residues. The germline CDR1 and CDR2 sequences are MNHEY and SMNVEV (reference sequence). J gave up 5 bases and V 5 bases, and 5 bases lay outside the gene matches.

The rearrangement joins TRBV20-1 to TRBJ2-1; D ambiguous. In germline, CDR1 is DFQATT, CDR2 SNEGSKA (reference sequence). The CDR3 runs to 11 residues. Trimming shortened V by 6 bases and J by 2 bases, and 5 bases separated the two germline ends. In nucleotides, the CDR3 is TGCAGTGCCGTTACCTACAATGAGCAGTTCTTC. It is translated as CSAVTYNEQFF.

The CDR3 sequence: CASPAGDEQYF. The CDR3 region has the DNA TGTGCCAGTCCTGCGGGTGACGAGCAGTACTTC. The rearrangement links TRBV7-9 to TRBJ2-7; TRBD2 might be the D (5 bases). The V gene's germline CDR1 is SEHNR and CDR2 FQNEAQ (reference sequence). The ends were cut back, 9 bases at V and 5 bases at J, with 11 bases in the middle. The CDR3 has 11 amino acids.

V and J are TRBV5-4 and TRBJ2-7, with 8 bases that match TRBD2. Germline lookup yields CDR1 SGHNT and CDR2 YYREEE (reference sequence). This CDR3 is built from 16 residues. V shed 4 bases, J shed 1 base, and the junction held 10 bases outside the gene matches. In nucleotides, the CDR3 is TGTGCCAGCAGCCCTTCGGGGGGGAGGGCATCCTACGAGCAGTACTTC. It yields the protein CASSPSGGRASYEQYF. Full variable domain (remainder filled in from reference TRBV5-4 and TRBJ2-7): ETGVTQSPTHLIKTRGQQVTLRCSSQSGHNTVSWYQQALGQGPQFIFQYYREEENGRGNFPPRFSGLQFPNYSSELNVNALELDDSALYLCASSPSGGRASYEQYFGPGTRLTVT.

The CDR3 DNA reads TGTGCCAGCAGCTTGGGTTCAGTTGAGCAGTTCTTC. It translates to CASSLGSVEQFF. V gene TRBV5-4 combines with J gene TRBJ2-1; D remains unclear. Between the trimmed V and J ends, which lost 0 bases and 9 bases, there was a span of 7 bases. Germline V gives CDR1 SGHNT, CDR2 YYREEE (reference sequence). This CDR3 contains 12 residues.

The chain uses TRBV7-8 and TRBJ2-3; TRBD2 aligns across 7 bases. This CDR3 is 16 amino acids long. Per the germline V gene, CDR1 is SGHVS and CDR2 is FQNEAQ. The trim removed 1 base at V and 1 base at J, leaving 5 bases unmatched. For the CDR3, the DNA is TGTGCCAGCAGCTTAGATCAGCGGGGACGCACAGATACGCAGTATTTT. Translation gives CASSLDQRGRTDTQYF.

The chain uses TRBV20-1 and TRBJ2-1, with 7 nucleotides matching TRBD1. In germline, CDR1 is DFQATT, CDR2 SNEGSKA (reference sequence). The trim removed 3 bases at V and 0 bases at J, leaving 14 bases unmatched. The CDR3 runs 18 residues. Here the CDR3 reads CSASEGQIGLRSYNEQFF. The CDR3 DNA reads TGCAGTGCTAGTGAGGGACAGATAGGGCTCCGCTCCTACAATGAGCAGTTCTTC.

The rearrangement uses TRBV11-2 and TRBJ2-2; TRBD1 matches at 7 bases. This CDR3 spans 14 amino acids. CDR1 is SGHAT, CDR2 FQNNGV, per germline. After removal of 4 bases from V and 3 bases from J, the junction contained 2 bases not matched to a gene. The CDR3 DNA follows: TGTGCCAGCAGCTGGGACAGAGACACCGGGGAGCTGTTTTTT. Protein sequence: CASSWDRDTGELFF.